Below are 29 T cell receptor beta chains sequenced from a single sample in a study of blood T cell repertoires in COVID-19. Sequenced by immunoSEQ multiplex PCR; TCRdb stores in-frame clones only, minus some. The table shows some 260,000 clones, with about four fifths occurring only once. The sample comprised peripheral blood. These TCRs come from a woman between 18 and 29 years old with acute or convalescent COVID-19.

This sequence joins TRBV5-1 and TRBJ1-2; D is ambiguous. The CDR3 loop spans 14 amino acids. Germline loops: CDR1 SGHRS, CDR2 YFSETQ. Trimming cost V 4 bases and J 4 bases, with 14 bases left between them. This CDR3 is CASSQTDGVYGYTF. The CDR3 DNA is TGCGCCAGCAGCCAAACCGACGGAGTCTATGGCTACACCTTC.

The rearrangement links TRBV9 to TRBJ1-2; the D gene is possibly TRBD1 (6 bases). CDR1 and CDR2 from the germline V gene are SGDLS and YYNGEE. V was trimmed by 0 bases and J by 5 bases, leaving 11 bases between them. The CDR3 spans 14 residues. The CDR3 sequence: CASSVDQGRYGYTF. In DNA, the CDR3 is TGTGCCAGCAGCGTAGATCAGGGGAGATATGGCTACACCTTC.

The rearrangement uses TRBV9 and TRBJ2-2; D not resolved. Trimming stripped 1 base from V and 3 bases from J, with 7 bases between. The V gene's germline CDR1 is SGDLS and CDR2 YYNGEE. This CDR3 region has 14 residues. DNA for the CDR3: TGTGCCAGCAGCGTACTGACTGACACCGGGGAGCTGTTTTTT. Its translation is CASSVLTDTGELFF.

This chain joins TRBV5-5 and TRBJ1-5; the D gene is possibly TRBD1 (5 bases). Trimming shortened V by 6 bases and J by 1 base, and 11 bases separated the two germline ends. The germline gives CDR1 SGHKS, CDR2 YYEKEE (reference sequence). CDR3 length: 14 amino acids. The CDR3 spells CASTPGHSNQPQHF. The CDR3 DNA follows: TGTGCCAGCACCCCAGGACACAGCAATCAGCCCCAGCATTTT.

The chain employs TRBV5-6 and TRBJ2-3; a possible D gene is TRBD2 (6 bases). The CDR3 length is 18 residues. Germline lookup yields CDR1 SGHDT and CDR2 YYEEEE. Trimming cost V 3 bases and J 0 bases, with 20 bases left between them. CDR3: CASSSGWGGLLSTDTQYF. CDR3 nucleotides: TGTGCCAGCAGCTCTGGGTGGGGTGGACTACTTAGCACAGATACGCAGTATTTT.

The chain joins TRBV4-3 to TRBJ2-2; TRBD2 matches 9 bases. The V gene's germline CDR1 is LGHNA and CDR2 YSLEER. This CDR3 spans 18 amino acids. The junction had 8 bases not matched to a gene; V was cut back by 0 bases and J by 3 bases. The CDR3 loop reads CASSQEVVVAGDTGELFF. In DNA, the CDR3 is TGCGCCAGCAGCCAAGAGGTGGTTGTAGCGGGAGACACCGGGGAGCTGTTTTTT.

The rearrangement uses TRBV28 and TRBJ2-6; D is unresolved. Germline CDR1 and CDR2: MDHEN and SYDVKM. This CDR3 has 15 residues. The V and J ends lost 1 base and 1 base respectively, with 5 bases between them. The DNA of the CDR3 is TGTGCCAGCAGTTTATTGAGGTCTGGGGCCAACGTCCTGACTTTC. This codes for CASSLLRSGANVLTF.

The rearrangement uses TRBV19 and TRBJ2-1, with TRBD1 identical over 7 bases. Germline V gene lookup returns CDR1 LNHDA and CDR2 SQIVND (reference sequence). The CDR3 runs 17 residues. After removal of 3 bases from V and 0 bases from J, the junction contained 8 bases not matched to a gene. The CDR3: CASSIARQGPSYNEQFF. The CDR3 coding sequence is TGTGCCAGTAGTATCGCCAGACAGGGACCCTCCTACAATGAGCAGTTCTTC.

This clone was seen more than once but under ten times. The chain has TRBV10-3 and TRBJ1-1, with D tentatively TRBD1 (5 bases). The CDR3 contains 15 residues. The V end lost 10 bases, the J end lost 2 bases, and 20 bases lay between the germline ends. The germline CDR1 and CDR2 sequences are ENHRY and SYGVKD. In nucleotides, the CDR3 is TGTGCCACCCAATCGGGCCTGACAGCCAACACTGAAGCTTTCTTT. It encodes CATQSGLTANTEAFF.

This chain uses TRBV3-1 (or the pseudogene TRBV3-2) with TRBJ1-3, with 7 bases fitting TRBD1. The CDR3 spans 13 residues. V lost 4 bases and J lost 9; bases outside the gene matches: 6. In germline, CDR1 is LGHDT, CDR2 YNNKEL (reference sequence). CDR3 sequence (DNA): TGTGCCAGCAGCCCCCGGAAGGGGGCCACCATATATTTT. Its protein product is CASSPRKGATIYF.

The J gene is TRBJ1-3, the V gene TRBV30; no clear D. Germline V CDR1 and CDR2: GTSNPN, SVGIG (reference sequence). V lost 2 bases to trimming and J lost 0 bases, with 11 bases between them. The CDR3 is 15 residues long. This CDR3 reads CAWSRAGLSGNTIYF. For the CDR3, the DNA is TGTGCCTGGAGTAGGGCGGGTCTCTCTGGAAACACCATATATTTT. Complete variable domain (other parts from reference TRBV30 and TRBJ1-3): SQTIHQWPATLVQPVGSPLSLECTVEGTSNPNLYWYRQAAGRGLQLLFYSVGIGQISSEVPQNLSASRPQDRQFILSSKKLLLSDSGFYLCAWSRAGLSGNTIYFGEGSWLTVV.

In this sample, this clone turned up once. DNA for the CDR3: TGTGCCAGCTCAGGGACAGGGAATAATTCACCCCTCCACTTT. Protein product: CASSGTGNNSPLHF. J is TRBJ1-6 and V is TRBV18, with 9 nucleotides matching TRBD1. After removal of 5 bases from V and 5 bases from J, the junction contained 1 base not matched to a gene. This CDR3 comprises 14 residues. Germline V gene sequence: CDR1 KGHSH, CDR2 LQKENI.

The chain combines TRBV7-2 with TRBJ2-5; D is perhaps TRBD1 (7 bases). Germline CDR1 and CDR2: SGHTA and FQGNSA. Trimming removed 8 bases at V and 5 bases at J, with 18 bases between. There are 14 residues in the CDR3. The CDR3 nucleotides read TGTGCCAGCGTCAGGGGGGCTGCTAAGGAGACCCAGTACTTC. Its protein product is CASVRGAAKETQYF.

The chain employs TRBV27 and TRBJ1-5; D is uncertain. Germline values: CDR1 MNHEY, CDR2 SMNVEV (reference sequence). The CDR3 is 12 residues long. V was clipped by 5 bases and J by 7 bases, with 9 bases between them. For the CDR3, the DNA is TGTGCCAGCAGTCACCCCGGGCAGCCCCAGCATTTT. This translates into CASSHPGQPQHF.

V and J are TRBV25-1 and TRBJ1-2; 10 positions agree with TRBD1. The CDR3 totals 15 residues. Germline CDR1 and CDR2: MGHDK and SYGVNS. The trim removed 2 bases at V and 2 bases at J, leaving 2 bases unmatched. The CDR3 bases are TGTGCCAGCAGTGAACCGGGACAGGGGAACTATGGCTACACCTTC. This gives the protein CASSEPGQGNYGYTF.

CDR3 DNA sequence: TGTGCCAGCAGCCGCGGACTAGCGGGAGCGGCAGTGGGTGAGCAGTACTTC. Translation: CASSRGLAGAAVGEQYF. V and J are TRBV7-6 and TRBJ2-7, with 13 bases that match TRBD2. The CDR3 is made up of 17 amino acids. Trimming at V came to 5 bases and at J to 7 bases, leaving 14 bases not matched to a gene. CDR1 and CDR2 (germline): SGHVS, FNYEAQ.

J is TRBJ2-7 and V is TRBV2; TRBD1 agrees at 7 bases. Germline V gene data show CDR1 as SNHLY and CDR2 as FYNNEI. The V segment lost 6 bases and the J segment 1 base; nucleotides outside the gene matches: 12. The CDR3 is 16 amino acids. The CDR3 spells CASRETGFRFSYEQYF. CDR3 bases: TGTGCCAGCAGAGAGACAGGGTTCCGATTTTCCTACGAGCAGTACTTC.

Here the CDR3 DNA reads TGTGCCAGCAGTTTCGGTGGAAACACCATATATTTT. Encoded protein: CASSFGGNTIYF. The chain couples TRBV27 to TRBJ1-3; D is unclear. The CDR3 loop spans 12 amino acids. Trimming pared 3 bases from V and 3 bases from J, leaving 3 bases between. Germline V lookup: CDR1 MNHEY, CDR2 SMNVEV (reference sequence).

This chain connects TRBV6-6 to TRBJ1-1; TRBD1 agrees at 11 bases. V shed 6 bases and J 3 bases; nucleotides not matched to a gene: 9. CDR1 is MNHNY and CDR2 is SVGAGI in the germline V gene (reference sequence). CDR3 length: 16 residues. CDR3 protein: CASRARDRGSDTEAFF. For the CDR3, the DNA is TGTGCCAGCAGAGCCCGGGACAGGGGGTCGGACACTGAAGCTTTCTTT.

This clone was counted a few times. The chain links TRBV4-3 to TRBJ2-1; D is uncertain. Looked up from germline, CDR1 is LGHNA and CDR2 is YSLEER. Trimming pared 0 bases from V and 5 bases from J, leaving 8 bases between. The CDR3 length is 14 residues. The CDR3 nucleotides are TGCGCCAGCAGCCAAGAGAACAGCAACAATGAGCAGTTCTTC. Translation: CASSQENSNNEQFF.

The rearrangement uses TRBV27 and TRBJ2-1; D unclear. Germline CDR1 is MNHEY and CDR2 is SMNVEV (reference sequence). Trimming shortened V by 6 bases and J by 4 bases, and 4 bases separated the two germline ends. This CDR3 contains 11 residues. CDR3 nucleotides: TGTGCCAGCAGGGAGTACAATGAGCAGTTCTTC. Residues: CASREYNEQFF.

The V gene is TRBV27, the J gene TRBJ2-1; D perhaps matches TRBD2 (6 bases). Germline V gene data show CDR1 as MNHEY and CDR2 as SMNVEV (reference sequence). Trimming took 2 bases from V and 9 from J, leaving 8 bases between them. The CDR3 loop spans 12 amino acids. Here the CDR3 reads CASSLGGFEQFF. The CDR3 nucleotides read TGTGCCAGCAGTTTAGGGGGGTTTGAGCAGTTCTTC.

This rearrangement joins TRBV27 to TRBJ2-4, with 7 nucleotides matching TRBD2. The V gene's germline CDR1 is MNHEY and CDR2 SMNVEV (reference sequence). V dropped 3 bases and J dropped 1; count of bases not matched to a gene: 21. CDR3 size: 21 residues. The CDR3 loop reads CASSLAAVGGMVGTAKNIQYF. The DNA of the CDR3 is TGTGCCAGCAGTTTGGCTGCAGTGGGGGGGATGGTTGGTACGGCCAAAAACATTCAGTACTTC.

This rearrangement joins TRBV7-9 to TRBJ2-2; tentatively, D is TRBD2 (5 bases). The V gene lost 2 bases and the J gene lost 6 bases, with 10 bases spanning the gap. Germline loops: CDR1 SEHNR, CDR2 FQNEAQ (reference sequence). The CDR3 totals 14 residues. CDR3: CASSLRAVAGELFF. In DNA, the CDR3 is TGTGCCAGCAGCTTAAGAGCGGTGGCCGGGGAGCTGTTTTTT.

The CDR3 loop is CASSQGQGVTGELFF. As DNA, the CDR3 is TGTGCCAGCAGTCAGGGACAGGGGGTCACCGGGGAGCTGTTTTTT. J is TRBJ2-2 and V is TRBV6-5, with 11 bases matching TRBD1. The CDR3 loop spans 15 amino acids. Trimming at V came to 5 bases and at J to 4 bases, leaving 3 bases not matched to a gene. Germline V CDR1 and CDR2: MNHEY, SVGAGI.

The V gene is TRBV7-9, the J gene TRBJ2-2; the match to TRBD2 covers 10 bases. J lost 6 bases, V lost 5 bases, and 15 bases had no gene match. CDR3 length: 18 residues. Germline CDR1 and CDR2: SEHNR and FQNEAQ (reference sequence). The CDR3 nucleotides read TGTGCCAGCAGCGCCCGGATAGCGGGAGGCGGCTCGGCCGGGGAGCTGTTTTTT. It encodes CASSARIAGGGSAGELFF.

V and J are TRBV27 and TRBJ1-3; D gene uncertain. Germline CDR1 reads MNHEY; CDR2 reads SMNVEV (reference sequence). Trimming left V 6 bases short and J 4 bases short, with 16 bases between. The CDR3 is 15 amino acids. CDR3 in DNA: TGTGCCAGCAGCCCGGGAGCCCACAAGGGAAACACCATATATTTT. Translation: CASSPGAHKGNTIYF.

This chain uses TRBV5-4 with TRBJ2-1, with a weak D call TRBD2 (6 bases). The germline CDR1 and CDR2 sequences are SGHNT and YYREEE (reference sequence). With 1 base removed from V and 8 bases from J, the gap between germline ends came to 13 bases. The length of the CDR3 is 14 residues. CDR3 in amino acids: CASSLFSGTDEQFF. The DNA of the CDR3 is TGTGCCAGCAGCTTGTTTAGCGGAACCGATGAGCAGTTCTTC.

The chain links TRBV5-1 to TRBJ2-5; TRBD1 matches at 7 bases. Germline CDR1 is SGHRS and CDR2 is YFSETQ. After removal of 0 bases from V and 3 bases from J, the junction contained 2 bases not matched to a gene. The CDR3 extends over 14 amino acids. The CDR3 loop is CASSLGDRKETQYF. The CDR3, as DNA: TGCGCCAGCAGCTTGGGGGACAGAAAAGAGACCCAGTACTTC.